The T cell receptor (beta chain) under discussion was sequenced for a study of T cell responses to AZD1222 COVID-19 vaccine. Study information: Second doses that came at about 4 or about 12 weeks were put together. Notes on the study in general: All repertoire sampling was performed exclusively after the peak T cell response. Close to half of spike-specific TCRs reportedly recognize unmutated variant regions.

As concerns this clone: What it binds is unknown.

Libraries were prepared by immunoSEQ multiplex PCR; TCRdb keeps only in-frame clonotypes and omits some of them. The sample lists roughly 150,000 clones, approximately 83% seen once, with 7.5% to 8.5% in the top ten. This receptor was obtained from an adult in good health. Material: peripheral blood, obtained on day 0 of AZD1222 vaccination.

CDR3 bases: TGTGCCAGCAGTCAGGGGGCTGGGGAGACCCAGTACTTC. It is translated as CASSQGAGETQYF. The genes are TRBV2 and TRBJ2-5, with 8 bases lining up with TRBD1. V shed 5 bases, J shed 5 bases, and the junction held 4 bases outside the gene matches. This CDR3 is built from 13 residues. Per germline, CDR1 SNHLY and CDR2 FYNNEI.